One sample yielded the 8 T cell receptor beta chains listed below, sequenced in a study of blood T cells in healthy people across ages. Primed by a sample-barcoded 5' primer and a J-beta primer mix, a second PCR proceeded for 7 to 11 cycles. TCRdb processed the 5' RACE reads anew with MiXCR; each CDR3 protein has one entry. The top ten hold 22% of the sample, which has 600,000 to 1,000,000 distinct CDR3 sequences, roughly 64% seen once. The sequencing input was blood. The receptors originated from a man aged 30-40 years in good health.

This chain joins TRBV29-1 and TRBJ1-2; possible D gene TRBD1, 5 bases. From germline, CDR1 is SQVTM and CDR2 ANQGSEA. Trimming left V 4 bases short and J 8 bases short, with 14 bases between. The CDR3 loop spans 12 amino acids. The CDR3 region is CSVGGSQQGYTF. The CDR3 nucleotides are TGCAGCGTTGGGGGGTCCCAGCAAGGCTACACCTTC.

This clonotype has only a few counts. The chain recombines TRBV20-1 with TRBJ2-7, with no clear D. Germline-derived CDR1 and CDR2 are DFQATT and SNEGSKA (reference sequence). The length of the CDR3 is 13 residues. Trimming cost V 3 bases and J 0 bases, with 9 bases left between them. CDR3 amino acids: CSASGRFSYEQYF. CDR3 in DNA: TGCAGTGCTAGTGGGCGGTTCTCCTACGAGCAGTACTTC.

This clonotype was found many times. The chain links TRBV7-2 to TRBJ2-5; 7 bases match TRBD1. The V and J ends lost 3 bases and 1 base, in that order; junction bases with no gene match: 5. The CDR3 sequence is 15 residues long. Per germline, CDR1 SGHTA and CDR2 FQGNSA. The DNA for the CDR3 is TGTGCCAGCAGCTTTAGACAGGGCCGCCAAGAGACCCAGTACTTC. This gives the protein CASSFRQGRQETQYF.

Here the CDR3 reads CASRGTGGGYTF. Written as DNA, the CDR3 is TGTGCCAGCAGAGGGACAGGGGGCGGCTACACCTTC. V and J are TRBV12-3 or TRBV12-4 and TRBJ1-2, with 12 bases that match TRBD1. The CDR3 consists of 12 residues. V lost 6 bases, J lost 8 bases, and 1 base stayed unmatched.

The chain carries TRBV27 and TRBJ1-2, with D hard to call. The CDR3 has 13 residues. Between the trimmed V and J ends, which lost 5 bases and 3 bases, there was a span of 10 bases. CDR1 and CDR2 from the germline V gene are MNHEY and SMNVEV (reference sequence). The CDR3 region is CASSKPGHYGYTF. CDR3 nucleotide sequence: TGTGCCAGCAGTAAGCCGGGCCACTATGGCTACACCTTC.

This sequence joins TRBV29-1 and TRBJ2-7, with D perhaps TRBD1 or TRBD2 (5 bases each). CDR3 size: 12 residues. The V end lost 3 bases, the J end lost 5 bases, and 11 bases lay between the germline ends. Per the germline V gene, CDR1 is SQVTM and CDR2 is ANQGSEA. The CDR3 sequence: CSVEGVFDEQYF. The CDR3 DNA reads TGCAGCGTTGAGGGGGTATTCGACGAGCAGTACTTC.

This CDR3 is CSASQNYEQYF. The CDR3 coding sequence is TGCAGTGCTAGCCAGAACTACGAGCAGTACTTC. The rearrangement joins TRBV20-1 to TRBJ2-7; the D is unclear. The CDR3 extends over 11 amino acids. Germline CDR1 DFQATT, CDR2 SNEGSKA (reference sequence). V lost 3 bases and J 3 bases, leaving 6 bases between the germline ends.

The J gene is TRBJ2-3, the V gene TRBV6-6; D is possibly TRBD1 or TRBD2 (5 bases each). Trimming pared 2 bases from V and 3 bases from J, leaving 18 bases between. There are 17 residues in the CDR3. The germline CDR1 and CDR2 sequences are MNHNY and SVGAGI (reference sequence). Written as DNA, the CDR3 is TGTGCCAGCAGTTACGAGGGACCTAGAGGATCGACAGATACGCAGTATTTT. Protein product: CASSYEGPRGSTDTQYF.